The clone carrying this TCR beta chain was seen many times. Antigen unknown. Among the exclusions were patients with other autoimmune diseases, uncontrolled infections, pregnancy or lactation. These data belong to a study of Graves' ophthalmopathy and Graves' hyperthyroidism. General study results and limits: Blood also carried most expanded thyroid clonotypes exceeding 0.001 frequency.

The CDR3 has 14 residues. The germline V gene encodes CDR1 SGHRS and CDR2 YFSETQ. Trimming took 4 bases from V and 5 from J; bases not matched to a gene: 4. RNA transcripts served as template for amplifying TCR beta CDR3 sequences. First-round RT-PCR relied on HTBI primers, and a second-round multiplex PCR came next. TCRdb used MiXCR to reprocess the multiplex PCR reads, holding one entry per CDR3 protein. The sample lists about half a million distinct CDR3 sequences, approximately 15% occurring once. The gene calls are TRBV5-1 and TRBJ1-5; TRBD1 aligns across 9 bases. The sequencing input was blood. The sequence was obtained from a woman aged 30 to 39 with Graves' ophthalmopathy. The CDR3 spells CASSPGQGDQPQHF. DNA for the CDR3: TGCGCCAGCAGCCCGGGACAGGGAGATCAGCCCCAGCATTTT. Using reference TRBV5-1 and TRBJ1-5 for the parts outside the CDR3, the full variable domain is KAGVTQTPRYLIKTRGQQVTLSCSPISGHRSVSWYQQTPGQGLQFLFEYFSETQRNKGNFPGRFSGRQFSNSRSEMNVSTLELGDSALYLCASSPGQGDQPQHFGDGTRLSIL.